This T cell receptor beta chain was observed in a study of blood T cell repertoires in COVID-19. CDR3 length: 14 amino acids. Germline V CDR1 and CDR2: MNHEY, SVGAGI. V dropped 5 bases and J dropped 4 bases, with 12 bases sitting between them. How the authors handled the data: By means of reference gene primer amplification, nucleated cell counts were estimated. TCRdb keeps only in-frame clones here, not all; method: immunoSEQ multiplex PCR. For V, J and clone size, that table is used; D and trimming come from the DNA. This table has some 200,000 clones, around 80% appearing once. This clonotype originated in a young man with active or convalescent COVID-19. V and J are TRBV6-5 and TRBJ2-1; D uncertain. Sequencing was carried out using peripheral blood. The CDR3 loop reads CASSPRPGYNEQFF. DNA of the CDR3: TGTGCCAGCAGTCCACGGCCAGGTTACAATGAGCAGTTCTTC.